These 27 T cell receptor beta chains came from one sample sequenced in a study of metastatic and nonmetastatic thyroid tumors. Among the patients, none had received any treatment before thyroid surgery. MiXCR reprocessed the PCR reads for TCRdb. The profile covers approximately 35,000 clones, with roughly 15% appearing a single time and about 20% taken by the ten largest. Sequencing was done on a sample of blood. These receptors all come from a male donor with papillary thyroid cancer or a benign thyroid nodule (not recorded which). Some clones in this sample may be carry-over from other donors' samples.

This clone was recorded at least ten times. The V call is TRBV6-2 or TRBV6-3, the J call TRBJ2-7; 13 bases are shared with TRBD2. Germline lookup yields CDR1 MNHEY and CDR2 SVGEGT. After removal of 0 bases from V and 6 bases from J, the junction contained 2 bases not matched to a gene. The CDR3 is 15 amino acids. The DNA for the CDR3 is TGTGCCAGCAGTTACTCGAGACTAGCGGGAGGCGAGCAGTACTTC. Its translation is CASSYSRLAGGEQYF.

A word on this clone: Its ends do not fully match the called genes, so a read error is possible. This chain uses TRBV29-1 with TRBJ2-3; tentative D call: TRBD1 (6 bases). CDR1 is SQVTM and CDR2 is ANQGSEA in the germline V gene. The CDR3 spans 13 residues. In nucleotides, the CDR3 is TGCAGCGTTATGGGACAAAGCACATATACGCAGTATTTT. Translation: CSVMGQSTYTQYF.

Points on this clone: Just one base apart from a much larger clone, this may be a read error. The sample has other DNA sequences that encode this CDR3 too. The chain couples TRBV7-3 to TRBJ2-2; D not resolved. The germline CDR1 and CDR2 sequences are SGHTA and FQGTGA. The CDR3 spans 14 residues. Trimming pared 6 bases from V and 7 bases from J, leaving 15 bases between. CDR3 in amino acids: CASSSRPRSGELFF. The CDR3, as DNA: TGTGCCAGCAGTTCTCGCCCACGGAGCGGGGAGCTGTTTTTT.

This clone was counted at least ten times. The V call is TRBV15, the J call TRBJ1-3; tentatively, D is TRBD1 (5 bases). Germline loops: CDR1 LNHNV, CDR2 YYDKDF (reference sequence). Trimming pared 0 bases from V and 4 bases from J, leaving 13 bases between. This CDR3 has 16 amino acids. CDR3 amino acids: CATSRDAGAWGNTIYF. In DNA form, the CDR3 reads TGTGCCACCAGCAGAGATGCCGGGGCCTGGGGAAACACCATATATTTT.

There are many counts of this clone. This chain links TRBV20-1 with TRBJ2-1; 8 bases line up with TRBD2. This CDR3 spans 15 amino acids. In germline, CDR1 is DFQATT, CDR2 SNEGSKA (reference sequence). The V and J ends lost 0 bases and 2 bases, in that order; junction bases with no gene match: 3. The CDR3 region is CSARERTSPYNEQFF. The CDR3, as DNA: TGCAGTGCTAGAGAAAGGACTAGCCCCTACAATGAGCAGTTCTTC.

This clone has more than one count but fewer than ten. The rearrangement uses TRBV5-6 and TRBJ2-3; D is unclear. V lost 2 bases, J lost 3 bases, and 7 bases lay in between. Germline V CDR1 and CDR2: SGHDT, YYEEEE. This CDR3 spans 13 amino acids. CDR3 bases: TGTGCCAGCAGCTTTGGGCAAACAGATACGCAGTATTTT. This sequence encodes CASSFGQTDTQYF.

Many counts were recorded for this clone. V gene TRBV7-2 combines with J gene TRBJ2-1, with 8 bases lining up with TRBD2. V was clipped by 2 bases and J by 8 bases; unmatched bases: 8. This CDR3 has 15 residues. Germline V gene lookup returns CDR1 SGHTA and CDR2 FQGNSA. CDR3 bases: TGTGCCAGCAGCTTACCGGTAGCGGGATCCGATGAGCAGTTCTTC. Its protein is CASSLPVAGSDEQFF.

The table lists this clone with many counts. This CDR3 is CSARDSGNSPLHF. In nucleotides, the CDR3 is TGCAGTGCTAGGGACTCCGGAAATTCACCCCTCCACTTT. The chain employs TRBV20-1 and TRBJ1-6, with D uncertain. The CDR3 has 13 amino acids. Per the germline V gene, CDR1 is DFQATT and CDR2 is SNEGSKA (reference sequence). The V and J ends lost 3 bases and 7 bases respectively, with 10 bases between them.

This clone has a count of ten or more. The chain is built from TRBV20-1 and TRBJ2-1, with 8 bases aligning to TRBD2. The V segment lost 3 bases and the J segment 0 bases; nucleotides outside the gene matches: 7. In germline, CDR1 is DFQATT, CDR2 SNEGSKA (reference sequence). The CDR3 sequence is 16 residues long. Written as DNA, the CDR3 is TGCAGTGCTAGGGACAGCGGGGGCCCCTCCTACAATGAGCAGTTCTTC. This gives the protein CSARDSGGPSYNEQFF.

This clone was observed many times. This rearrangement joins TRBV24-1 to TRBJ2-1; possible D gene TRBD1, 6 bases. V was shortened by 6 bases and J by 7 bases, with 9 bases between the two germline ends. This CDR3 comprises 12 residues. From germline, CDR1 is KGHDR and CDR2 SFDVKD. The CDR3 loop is CATSTGINEQFF. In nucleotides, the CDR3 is TGTGCCACCAGTACAGGGATAAATGAGCAGTTCTTC.

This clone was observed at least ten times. The DNA of the CDR3 is TGTGCCACCCCCTCAAGCGGGGGGGCGACTAGCGGGAGAAAGGGTGAGCAGTTCTTC. Its translation: CATPSSGGATSGRKGEQFF. This chain links TRBV6-5 with TRBJ2-1, with 12 bases matching TRBD2. The CDR3 loop spans 19 amino acids. Per germline, CDR1 MNHEY and CDR2 SVGAGI. The junction had 25 bases not matched to a gene; V was cut back by 10 bases and J by 9 bases.

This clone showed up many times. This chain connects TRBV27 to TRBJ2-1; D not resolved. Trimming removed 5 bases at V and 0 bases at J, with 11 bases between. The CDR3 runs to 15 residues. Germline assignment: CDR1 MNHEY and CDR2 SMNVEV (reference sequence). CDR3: CASSQDRSSYNEQFF. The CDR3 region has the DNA TGTGCCAGCAGTCAGGACCGAAGCTCCTACAATGAGCAGTTCTTC.

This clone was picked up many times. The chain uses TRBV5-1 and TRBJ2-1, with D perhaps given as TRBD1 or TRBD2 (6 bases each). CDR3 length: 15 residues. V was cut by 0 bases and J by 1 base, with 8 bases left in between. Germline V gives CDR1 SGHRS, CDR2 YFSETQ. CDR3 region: CASSLAGASYNEQFF. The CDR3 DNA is TGCGCCAGCAGCTTGGCGGGGGCTTCCTACAATGAGCAGTTCTTC.

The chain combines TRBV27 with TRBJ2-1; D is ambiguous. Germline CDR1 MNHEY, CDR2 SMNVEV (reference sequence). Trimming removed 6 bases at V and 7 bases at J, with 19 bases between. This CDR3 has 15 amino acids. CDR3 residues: CASSALSALVNEQFF. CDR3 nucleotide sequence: TGTGCCAGCAGCGCCCTATCAGCCCTAGTTAATGAGCAGTTCTTC.

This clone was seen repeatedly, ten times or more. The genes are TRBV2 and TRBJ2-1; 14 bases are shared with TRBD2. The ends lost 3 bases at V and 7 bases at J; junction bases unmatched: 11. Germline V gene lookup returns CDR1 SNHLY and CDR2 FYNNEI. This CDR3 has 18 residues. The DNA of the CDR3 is TGTGCCAGCAGTGACTTGGGGCGGGGGACTAGCGGGAGAAATGAGCAGTTCTTC. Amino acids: CASSDLGRGTSGRNEQFF.

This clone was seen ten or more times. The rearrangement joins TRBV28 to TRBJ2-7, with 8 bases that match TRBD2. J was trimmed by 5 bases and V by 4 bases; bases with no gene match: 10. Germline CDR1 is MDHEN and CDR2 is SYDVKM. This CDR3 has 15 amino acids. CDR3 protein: CASSSPISGKDEQYF. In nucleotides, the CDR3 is TGTGCCAGCAGTTCCCCGATTAGCGGGAAAGACGAGCAGTACTTC. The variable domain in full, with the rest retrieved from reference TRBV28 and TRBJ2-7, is DVKVTQSSRYLVKRTGEKVFLECVQDMDHENMFWYRQDPGLGLRLIYFSYDVKMKEKGDIPEGYSVSREKKERFSLILESASTNQTSMYLCASSSPISGKDEQYFGPGTRLTVT.

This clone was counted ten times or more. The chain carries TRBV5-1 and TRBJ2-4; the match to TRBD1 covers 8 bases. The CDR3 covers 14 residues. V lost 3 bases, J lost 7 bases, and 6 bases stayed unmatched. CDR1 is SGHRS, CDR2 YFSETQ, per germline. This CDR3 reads CASSSQGAGNIQYF. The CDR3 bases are TGCGCCAGCAGCTCGCAGGGGGCGGGGAACATTCAGTACTTC.

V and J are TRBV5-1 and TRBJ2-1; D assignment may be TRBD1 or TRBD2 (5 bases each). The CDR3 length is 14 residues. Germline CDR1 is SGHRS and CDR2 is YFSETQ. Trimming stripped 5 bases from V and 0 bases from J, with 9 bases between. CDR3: CASSYGGSYNEQFF. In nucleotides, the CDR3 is TGCGCCAGCAGTTATGGGGGCTCCTACAATGAGCAGTTCTTC.

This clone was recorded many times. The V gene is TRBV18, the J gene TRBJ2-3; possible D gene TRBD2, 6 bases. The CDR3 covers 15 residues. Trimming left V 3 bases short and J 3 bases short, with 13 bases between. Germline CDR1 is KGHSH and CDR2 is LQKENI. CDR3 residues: CASSPTFGTTDTQYF. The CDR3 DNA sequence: TGTGCCAGCTCACCGACATTCGGGACTACAGATACGCAGTATTTT. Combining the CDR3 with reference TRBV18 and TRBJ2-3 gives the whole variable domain NAGVMQNPRHLVRRRGQEARLRCSPMKGHSHVYWYRQLPEEGLKFMVYLQKENIIDESGMPKERFSAEFPKEGPSILRIQQVVRGDSAAYFCASSPTFGTTDTQYFGPGTRLTVL.

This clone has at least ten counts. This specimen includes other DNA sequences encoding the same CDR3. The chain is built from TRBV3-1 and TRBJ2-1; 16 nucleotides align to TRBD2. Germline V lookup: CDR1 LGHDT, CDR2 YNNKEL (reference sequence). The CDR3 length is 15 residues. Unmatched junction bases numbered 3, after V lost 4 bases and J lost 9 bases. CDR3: CASSPGLAGGGEQFF. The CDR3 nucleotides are TGTGCCAGCAGCCCGGGACTAGCGGGGGGGGGTGAGCAGTTCTTC.

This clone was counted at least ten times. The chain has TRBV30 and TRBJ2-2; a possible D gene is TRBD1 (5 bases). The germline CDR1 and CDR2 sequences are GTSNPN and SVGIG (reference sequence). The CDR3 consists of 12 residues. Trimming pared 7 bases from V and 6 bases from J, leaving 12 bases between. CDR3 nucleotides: TGTGCCTACCCGACAGTATCCGGGGAGCTGTTTTTT. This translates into CAYPTVSGELFF.

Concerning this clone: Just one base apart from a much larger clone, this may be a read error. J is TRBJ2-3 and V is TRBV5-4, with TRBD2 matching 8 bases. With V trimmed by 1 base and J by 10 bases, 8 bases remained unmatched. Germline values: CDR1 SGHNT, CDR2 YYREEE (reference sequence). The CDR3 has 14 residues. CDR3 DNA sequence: TGTGCCAGCAGCTTGCAGGGTAGCGGGATTGCGCAGTATTTT. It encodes CASSLQGSGIAQYF.

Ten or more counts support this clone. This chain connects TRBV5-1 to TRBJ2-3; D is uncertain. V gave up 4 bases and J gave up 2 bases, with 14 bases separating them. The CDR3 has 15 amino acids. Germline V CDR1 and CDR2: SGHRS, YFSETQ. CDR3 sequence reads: CASSLTPRNTDTQYF. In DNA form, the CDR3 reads TGCGCCAGCAGCCTCACCCCGCGGAACACAGATACGCAGTATTTT.

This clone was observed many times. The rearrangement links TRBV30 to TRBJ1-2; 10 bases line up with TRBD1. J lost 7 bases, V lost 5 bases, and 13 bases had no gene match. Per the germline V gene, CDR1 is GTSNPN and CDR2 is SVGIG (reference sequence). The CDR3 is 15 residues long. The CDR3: CAWSGTGALGGGYTF. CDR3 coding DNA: TGTGCCTGGTCCGGGACAGGGGCCCTTGGGGGTGGCTACACCTTC.

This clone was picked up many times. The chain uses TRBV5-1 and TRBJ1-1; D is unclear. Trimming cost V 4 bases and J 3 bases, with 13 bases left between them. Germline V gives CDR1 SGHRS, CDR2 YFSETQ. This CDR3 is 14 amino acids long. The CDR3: CASSVDGFDTEAFF. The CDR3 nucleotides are TGCGCCAGCAGCGTGGACGGTTTCGACACTGAAGCTTTCTTT.

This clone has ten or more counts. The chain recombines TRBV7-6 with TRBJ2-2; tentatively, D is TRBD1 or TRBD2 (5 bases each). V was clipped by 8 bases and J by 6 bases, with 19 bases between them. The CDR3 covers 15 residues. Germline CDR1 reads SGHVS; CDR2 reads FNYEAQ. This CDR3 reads CASSKGRIDAGELFF. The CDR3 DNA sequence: TGTGCCAGCTCTAAGGGACGAATAGACGCCGGGGAGCTGTTTTTT.

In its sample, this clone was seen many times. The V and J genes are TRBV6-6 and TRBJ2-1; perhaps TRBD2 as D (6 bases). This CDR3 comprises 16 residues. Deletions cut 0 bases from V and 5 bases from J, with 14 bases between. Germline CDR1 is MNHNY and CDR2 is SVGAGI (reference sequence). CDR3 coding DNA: TGTGCCAGCAGTTACTCACCGGCTAGCGCGGACAATGAGCAGTTCTTC. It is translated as CASSYSPASADNEQFF.